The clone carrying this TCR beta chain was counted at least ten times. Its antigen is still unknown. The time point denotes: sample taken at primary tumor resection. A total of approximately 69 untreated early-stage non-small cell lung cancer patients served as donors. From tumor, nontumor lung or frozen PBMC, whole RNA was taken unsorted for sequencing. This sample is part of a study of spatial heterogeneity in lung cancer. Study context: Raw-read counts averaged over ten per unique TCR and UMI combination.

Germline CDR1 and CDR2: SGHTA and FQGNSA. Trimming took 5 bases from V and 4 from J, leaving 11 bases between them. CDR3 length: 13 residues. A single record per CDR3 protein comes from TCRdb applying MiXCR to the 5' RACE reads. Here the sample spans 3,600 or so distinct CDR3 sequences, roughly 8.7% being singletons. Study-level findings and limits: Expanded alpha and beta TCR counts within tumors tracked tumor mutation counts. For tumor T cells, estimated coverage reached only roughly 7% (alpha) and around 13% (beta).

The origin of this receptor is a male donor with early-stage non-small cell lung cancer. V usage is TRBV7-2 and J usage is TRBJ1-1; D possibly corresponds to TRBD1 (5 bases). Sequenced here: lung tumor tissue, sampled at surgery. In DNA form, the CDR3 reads TGTGCCAGCAGCCCCACAGGTACCACTGAAGCTTTCTTT. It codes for CASSPTGTTEAFF.